Described below is a single T cell receptor beta chain sequence and its context. Its antigen remains unknown. The germline gene is not matched at one end of the junction; a read error may be the cause. Per germline, CDR1 SGHRS and CDR2 YFSETQ. The CDR3 loop spans 16 amino acids. Amplification used 60 Vbeta primers and 13 Jbeta primers. In the original analysis: Around 76 million unique TCR beta chains, some 11 million shared, were counted in a later analysis. Clones were sequenced by immunoSEQ multiplex PCR, and TCRdb holds only the in-frame ones, with some missing. V and J calls and clone size are given by that table; D and trimming were obtained from the DNA. Here the sample spans 120,000 or so clones, more than 80% being singletons. This sample is drawn from a study of cytomegalovirus exposure and HLA in healthy donors. Overall study findings and caveats: In an earlier analysis, about 87% or about 30%: the productive usage of most TCR beta V segments. TCR beta chain V- and J-gene trimming was linked, in a later analysis, to a missense variant in DCLRE1C. Analyses of presence/absence relied on an assumption of roughly uniform sequencing depth across donors.

This TCR was sampled from a man between 25 and 39 years old in good health and CMV-seropositive. This chain joins TRBV5-1 and TRBJ2-7, with D possibly matching TRBD1 (7 bases). The sample consisted of PBMCs. DNA of the CDR3: TGCACCAGCAGCTTGGCAGGGGGGCTCAGCTCCTACGAGCAGTACTTC. Residues: CTSSLAGGLSSYEQYF.